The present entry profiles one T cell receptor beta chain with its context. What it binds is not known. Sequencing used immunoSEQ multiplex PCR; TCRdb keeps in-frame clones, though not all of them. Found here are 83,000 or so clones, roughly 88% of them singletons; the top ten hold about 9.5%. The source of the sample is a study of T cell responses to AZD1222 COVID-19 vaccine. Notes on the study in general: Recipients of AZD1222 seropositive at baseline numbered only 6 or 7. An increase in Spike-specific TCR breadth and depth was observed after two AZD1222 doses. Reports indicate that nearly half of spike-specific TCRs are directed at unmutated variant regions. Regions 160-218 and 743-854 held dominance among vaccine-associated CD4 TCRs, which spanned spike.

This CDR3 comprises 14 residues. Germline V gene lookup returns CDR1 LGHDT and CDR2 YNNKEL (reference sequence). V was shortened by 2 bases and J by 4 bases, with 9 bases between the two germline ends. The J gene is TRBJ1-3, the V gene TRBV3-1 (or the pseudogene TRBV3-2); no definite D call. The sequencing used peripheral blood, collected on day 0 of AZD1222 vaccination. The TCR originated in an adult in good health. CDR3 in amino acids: CASSQLSGGNTIYF. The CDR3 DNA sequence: TGTGCCAGCAGCCAATTAAGTGGGGGAAACACCATATATTTT.